The clone carrying this T cell receptor beta chain was recorded many times. Trimming removed 1 base from V and 1 base from J; junction bases left unmatched: 13. Looked up from germline, CDR1 is LGHNA and CDR2 is YNFKEQ. The CDR3 contains 19 residues. The data were taken from a study of read filtering for tumor transcriptome and immune sequencing. The library was built from about 400 ng RNA with molecular barcoded adaptors for alpha/delta and beta/gamma chains. TCRdb itself ran the reads through MiXCR, one entry per CDR3 protein. Among 43,000 or so distinct CDR3 sequences, roughly 12% were seen once, and the ten largest hold 14% to 15%.

The chain employs TRBV4-2 and TRBJ2-4; 7 nucleotides match TRBD1. The TCR originated in a donor aged 40 or over with multiple myeloma. The specimen sequenced was a population of CD138-negative cells sorted from bone marrow. The CDR3 here is CASSQVVTGSYFAKNIQYF. The CDR3 DNA reads TGTGCCAGCAGCCAAGTGGTGACAGGGTCCTACTTCGCCAAAAACATTCAGTACTTC.